This entry features one T cell receptor (beta chain) sequence. Each cDNA molecule carried a unique molecular identifier. TCRdb re-called the 5' RACE reads with MiXCR, one entry per CDR3 protein. Of more than 45,000 distinct CDR3 sequences in the sample, around 13% were seen once. This sample was taken from a study of early T cells in non-severe SARS-CoV-2 infection. The CDR3 loop spans 15 amino acids. The germline CDR1 and CDR2 sequences are MDHEN and SYDVKM. V gave up 3 bases and J gave up 4 bases, with 15 bases separating them. The genes are TRBV28 and TRBJ2-5, with no clear D. The sequenced sample was whole blood. This receptor was identified in an adult who was a healthcare worker with PCR-confirmed SARS-CoV-2 infection or an uninfected control (not recorded which). The chain's CDR3 is CASSLVEGLGETQYF. The CDR3 coding sequence is TGTGCCAGCAGTTTGGTGGAAGGGTTGGGAGAGACCCAGTACTTC.